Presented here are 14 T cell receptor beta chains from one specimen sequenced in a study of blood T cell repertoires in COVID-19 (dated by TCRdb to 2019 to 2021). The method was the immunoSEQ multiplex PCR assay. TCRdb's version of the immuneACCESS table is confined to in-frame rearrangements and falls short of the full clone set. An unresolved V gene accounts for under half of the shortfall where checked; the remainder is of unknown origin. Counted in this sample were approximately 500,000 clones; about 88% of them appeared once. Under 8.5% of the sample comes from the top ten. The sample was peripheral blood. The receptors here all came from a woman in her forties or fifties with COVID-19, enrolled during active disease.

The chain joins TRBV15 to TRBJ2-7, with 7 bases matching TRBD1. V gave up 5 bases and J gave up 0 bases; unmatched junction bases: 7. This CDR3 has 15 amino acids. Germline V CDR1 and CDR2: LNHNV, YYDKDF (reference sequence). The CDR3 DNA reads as TGTGCCACCAGCGAGACGACAGGGTACTCCTACGAGCAGTACTTC. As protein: CATSETTGYSYEQYF.

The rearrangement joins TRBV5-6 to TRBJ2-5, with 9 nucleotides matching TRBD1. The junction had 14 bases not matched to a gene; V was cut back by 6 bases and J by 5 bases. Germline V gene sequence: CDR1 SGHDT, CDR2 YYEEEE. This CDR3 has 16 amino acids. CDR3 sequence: CASTQMAGQGPETQYF. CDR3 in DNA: TGTGCCAGCACCCAGATGGCGGGACAGGGTCCTGAGACCCAGTACTTC.

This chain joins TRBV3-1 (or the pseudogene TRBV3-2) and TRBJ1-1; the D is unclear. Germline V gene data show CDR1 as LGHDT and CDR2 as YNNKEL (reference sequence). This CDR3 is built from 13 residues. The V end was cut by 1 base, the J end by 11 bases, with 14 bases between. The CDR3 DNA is TGTGCCAGCAGCCAAGTTAGAGGGTCGCCGGCTTTCTTT. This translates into CASSQVRGSPAFF.

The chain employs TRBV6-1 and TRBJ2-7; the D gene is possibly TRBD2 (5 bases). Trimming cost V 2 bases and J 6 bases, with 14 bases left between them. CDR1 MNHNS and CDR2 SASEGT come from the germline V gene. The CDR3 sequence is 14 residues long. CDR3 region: CASSESLGTSEQYF. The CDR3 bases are TGTGCCAGCAGTGAATCCCTGGGCACTAGCGAGCAGTACTTC.

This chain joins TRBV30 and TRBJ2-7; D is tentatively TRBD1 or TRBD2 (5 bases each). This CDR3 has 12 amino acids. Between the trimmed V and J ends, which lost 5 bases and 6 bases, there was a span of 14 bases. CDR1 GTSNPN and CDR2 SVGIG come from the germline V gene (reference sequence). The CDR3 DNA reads TGTGCCTGGGGGGCAGGCCGGGGCGAGCAGTACTTC. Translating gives CAWGAGRGEQYF.

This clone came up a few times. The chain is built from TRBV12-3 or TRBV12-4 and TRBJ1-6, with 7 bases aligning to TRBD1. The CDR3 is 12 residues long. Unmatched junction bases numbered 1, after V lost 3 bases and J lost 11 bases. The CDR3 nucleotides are TGTGCCAGCAGTTTGCAGGGGGCACCCCTCCACTTT. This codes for CASSLQGAPLHF.

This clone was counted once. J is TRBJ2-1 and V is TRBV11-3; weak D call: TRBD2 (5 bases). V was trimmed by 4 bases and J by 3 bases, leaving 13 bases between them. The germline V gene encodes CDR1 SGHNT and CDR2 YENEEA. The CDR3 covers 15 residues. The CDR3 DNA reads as TGTGCCAGCAGCTCCAGACGGGGTAGCTACAATGAGCAGTTCTTC. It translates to CASSSRRGSYNEQFF.

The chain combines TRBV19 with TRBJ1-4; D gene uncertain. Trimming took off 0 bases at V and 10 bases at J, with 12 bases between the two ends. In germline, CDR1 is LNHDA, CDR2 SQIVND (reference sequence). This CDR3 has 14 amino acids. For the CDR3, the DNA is TGTGCCAGTAGTATAGACCCCGGGAACAGAAAACTGTTTTTT. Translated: CASSIDPGNRKLFF.

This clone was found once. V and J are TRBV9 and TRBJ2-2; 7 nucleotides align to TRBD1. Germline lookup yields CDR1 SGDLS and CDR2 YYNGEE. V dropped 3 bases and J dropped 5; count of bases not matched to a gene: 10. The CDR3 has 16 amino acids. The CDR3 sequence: CASSGRQGVKTGELFF. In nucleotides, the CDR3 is TGTGCCAGCAGCGGAAGGCAGGGGGTGAAAACCGGGGAGCTGTTTTTT.

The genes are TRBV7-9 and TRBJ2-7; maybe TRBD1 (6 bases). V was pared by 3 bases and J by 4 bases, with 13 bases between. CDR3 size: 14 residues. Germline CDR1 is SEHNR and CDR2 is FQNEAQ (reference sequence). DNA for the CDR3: TGTGCCAGCAGCTTCGGACAGACCGATTACGAGCAGTACTTC. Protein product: CASSFGQTDYEQYF. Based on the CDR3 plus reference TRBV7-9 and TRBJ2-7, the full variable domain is DTGVSQNPRHKITKRGQNVTFRCDPISEHNRLYWYRQTLGQGPEFLTYFQNEAQLEKSRLLSDRFSAERPKGSFSTLEIQRTEQGDSAMYLCASSFGQTDYEQYFGPGTRLTVT.

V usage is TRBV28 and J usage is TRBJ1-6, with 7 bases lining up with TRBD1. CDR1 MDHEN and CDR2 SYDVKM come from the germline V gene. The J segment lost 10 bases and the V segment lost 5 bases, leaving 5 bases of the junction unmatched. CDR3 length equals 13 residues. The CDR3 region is CASSTGDGSPLHF. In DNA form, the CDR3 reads TGTGCCAGCAGTACAGGGGATGGATCACCCCTCCACTTT.

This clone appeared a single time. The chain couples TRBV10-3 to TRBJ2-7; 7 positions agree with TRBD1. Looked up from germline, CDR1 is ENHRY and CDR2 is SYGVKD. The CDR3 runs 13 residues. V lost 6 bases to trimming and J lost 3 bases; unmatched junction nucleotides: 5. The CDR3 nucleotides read TGTGCCATCAGGGGACAGAGTAACTACGAGCAGTACTTC. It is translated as CAIRGQSNYEQYF.

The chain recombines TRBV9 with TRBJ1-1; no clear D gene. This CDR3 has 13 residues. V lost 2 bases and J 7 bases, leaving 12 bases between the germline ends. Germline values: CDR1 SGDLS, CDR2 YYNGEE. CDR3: CASSVDLQNEAFF. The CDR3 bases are TGTGCCAGCAGCGTTGATTTGCAGAATGAAGCTTTCTTT.

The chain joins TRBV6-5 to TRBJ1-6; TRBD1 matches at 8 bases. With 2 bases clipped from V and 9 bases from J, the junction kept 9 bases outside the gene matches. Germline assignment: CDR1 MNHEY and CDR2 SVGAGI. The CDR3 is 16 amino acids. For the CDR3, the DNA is TGTGCCAGCAGTTACATGGTGGGACAGGTGGTTTCACCCCTCCACTTT. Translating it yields CASSYMVGQVVSPLHF.